The clone carrying this TCR beta chain was seen a few times. Its antigen remains unidentified. TCRdb re-called the 5' RACE reads through MiXCR, storing one row per CDR3 protein. The table lists some 1,700,000 distinct CDR3 sequences, around 33% of them singletons. The record originates from a study of identical twins. Findings of the study overall: Insertions were reduced in abundant cord blood beta clonotypes but not in memory repertoires. Rather than following the same donors, the conclusions depended on cross-sectional statistical analysis.

The germline gives CDR1 MNHEY, CDR2 SVGEGT. CDR3 length: 13 residues. The chain combines TRBV6-2 or TRBV6-3 with TRBJ2-4; TRBD1 matches 10 bases. The DNA end lines up better with TRBJ2-7; the J call may be wrong. The clonotype originates from a newborn girl in good health. Sequencing input: cord blood. The CDR3 nucleotides read TGTGCCAGCAGCGACAGGGGGCTCAACGAGCAGTACTTC. Translation: CASSDRGLNEQYF.